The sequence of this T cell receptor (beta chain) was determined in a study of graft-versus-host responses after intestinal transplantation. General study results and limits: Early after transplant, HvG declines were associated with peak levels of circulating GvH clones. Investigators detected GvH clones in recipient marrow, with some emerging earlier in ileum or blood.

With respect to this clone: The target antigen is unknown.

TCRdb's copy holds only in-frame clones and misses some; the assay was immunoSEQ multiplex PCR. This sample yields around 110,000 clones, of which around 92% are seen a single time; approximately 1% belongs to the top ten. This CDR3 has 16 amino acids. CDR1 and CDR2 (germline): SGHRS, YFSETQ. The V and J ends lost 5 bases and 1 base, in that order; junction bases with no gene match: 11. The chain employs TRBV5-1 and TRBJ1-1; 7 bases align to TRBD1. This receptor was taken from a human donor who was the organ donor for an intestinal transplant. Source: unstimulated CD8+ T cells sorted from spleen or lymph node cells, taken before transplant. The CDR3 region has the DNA TGCGCCAGCAGTCCTTCTGCGGGACAGCCGAACACTGAAGCTTTCTTT. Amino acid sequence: CASSPSAGQPNTEAFF. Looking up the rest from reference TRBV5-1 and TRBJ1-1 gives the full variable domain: KAGVTQTPRYLIKTRGQQVTLSCSPISGHRSVSWYQQTPGQGLQFLFEYFSETQRNKGNFPGRFSGRQFSNSRSEMNVSTLELGDSALYLCASSPSAGQPNTEAFFGQGTRLTVV.